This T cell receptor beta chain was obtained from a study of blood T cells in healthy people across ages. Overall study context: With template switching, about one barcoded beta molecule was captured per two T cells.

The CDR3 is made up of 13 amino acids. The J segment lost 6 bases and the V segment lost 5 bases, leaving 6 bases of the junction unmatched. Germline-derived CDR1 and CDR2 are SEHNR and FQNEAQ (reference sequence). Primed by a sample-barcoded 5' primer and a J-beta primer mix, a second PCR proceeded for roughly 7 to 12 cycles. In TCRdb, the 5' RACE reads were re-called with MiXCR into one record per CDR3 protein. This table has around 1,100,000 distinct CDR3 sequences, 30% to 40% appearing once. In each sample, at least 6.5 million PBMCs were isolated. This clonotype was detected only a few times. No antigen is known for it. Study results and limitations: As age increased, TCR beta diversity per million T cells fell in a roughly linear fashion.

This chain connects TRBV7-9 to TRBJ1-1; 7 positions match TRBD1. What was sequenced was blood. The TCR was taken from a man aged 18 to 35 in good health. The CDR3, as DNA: TGTGCCAGCAGCCCTACAAGGGGGCCTGAAGCTTTCTTT. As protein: CASSPTRGPEAFF.